The T cell receptor beta chain described here comes from a study of blood T cell repertoires in COVID-19. Study summary: Sites in the United States, Italy and Spain provided acute and convalescent COVID-19 samples. The analysed material was cDNA or gDNA that came from T cells, B-cell-depleted T cells, or PBMCs.

The germline V and J ends were trimmed by 5 bases and 8 bases, with 10 bases remaining between them. CDR1 SGHTA and CDR2 FQGTGA come from the germline V gene. The CDR3 contains 13 residues. Under the authors' procedure: The authors estimated nucleated cell counts from reference gene primer amplification. Profiling relied on immunoSEQ multiplex PCR, and the TCRdb table lists in-frame clones only, not all of them. D and trimming come from the DNA, and the V and J calls and clone size come from that table. The sample lists about 120,000 clones; approximately 81% were seen once. This clone showed up just a few times.

The sequence was obtained from an elderly woman with acute or convalescent COVID-19. Sequencing input: peripheral blood. The chain carries TRBV7-3 and TRBJ1-6; TRBD1 might be the D (6 bases). The CDR3 DNA follows: TGTGCCAGCAGCGAGAACAGGGATTCACCCCTCCACTTT. Amino acids: CASSENRDSPLHF.